This T cell receptor beta chain was identified during a study of CD8+CD57+ T cells in acquired aplastic anemia. In the study overall: The sorted CD4+ and CD8+ cells yielded an average roughly 3 ug of DNA.

This clonotype was found a few times. Trimming took 0 bases from V and 7 from J, leaving 10 bases between them. The CDR3 extends over 14 amino acids. Germline V gene lookup returns CDR1 MNHEY and CDR2 SVGAGI. The template used for profiling TCR beta VDJ and CDR3 was genomic DNA. Via MiXCR, TCRdb re-called the reads, giving one row per CDR3 protein. The table records around 190,000 distinct CDR3 sequences, approximately 48% of them present only once. The authors sequenced patients whose flow cytometry had shown CD8+CD57+ cell expansion. Specimen: sorted CD4+, CD8+, or CD8+CD57+ T cells (not recorded which) from PBMCs. The chain is built from TRBV6-5 and TRBJ2-1; D could derive from TRBD1 or TRBD2 (5 bases each). The clonotype comes from a human donor with aplastic anemia. The CDR3 region is CASSYSRWGNEQFF. As DNA, the CDR3 is TGTGCCAGCAGTTACTCGAGATGGGGGAATGAGCAGTTCTTC.